This T cell receptor beta chain was found in a study of cytomegalovirus exposure and HLA in healthy donors. Study conclusions and caveats: High specificity and sensitivity for cytomegalovirus status were reported for the classifier.

Assay: immunoSEQ multiplex PCR; the TCRdb copy retains only in-frame clones and omits some. The data show roughly 60,000 clones, 90% to 95% seen once. A remark on this clone: The antigen is undetermined.

Trimming removed 0 bases at V and 1 base at J, with 12 bases between. CDR1 and CDR2 (germline): KGHSH, LQKENI. This CDR3 has 16 amino acids. Sequenced input: PBMCs. The receptor was derived from a woman in her late teens or twenties in good health and CMV-seronegative. The rearrangement links TRBV18 to TRBJ1-2; D is perhaps TRBD1 (6 bases). This chain's CDR3 is CASSPPNYRDNYGYTF. The CDR3 nucleotides read TGTGCCAGCTCACCACCAAATTACAGGGATAACTATGGCTACACCTTC.